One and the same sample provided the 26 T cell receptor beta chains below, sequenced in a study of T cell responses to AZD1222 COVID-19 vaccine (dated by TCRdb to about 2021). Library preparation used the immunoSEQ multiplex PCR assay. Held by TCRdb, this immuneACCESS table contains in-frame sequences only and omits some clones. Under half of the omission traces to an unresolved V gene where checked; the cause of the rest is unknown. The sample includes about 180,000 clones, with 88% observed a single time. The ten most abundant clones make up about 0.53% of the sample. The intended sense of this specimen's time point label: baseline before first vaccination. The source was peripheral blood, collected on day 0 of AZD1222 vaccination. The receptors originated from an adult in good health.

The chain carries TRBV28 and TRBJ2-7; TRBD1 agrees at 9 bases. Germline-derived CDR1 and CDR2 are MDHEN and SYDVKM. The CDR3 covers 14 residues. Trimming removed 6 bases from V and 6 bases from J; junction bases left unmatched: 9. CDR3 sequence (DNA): TGTGCCAGCAGCCAGCGGACAGGGGAGGGCGAGCAGTACTTC. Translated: CASSQRTGEGEQYF. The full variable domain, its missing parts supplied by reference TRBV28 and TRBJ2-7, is DVKVTQSSRYLVKRTGEKVFLECVQDMDHENMFWYRQDPGLGLRLIYFSYDVKMKEKGDIPEGYSVSREKKERFSLILESASTNQTSMYLCASSQRTGEGEQYFGPGTRLTVT.

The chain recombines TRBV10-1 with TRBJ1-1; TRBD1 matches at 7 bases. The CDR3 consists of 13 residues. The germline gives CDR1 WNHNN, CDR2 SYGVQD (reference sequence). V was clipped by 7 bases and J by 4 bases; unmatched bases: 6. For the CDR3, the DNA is TGCGCCAGCATCCCGACAGGGATCACTGAAGCTTTCTTT. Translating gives CASIPTGITEAFF.

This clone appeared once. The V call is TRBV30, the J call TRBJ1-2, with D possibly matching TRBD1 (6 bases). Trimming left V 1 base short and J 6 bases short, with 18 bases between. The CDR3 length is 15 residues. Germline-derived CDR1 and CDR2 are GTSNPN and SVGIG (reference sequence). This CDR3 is CAWSALTGYTDGYTF. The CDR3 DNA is TGTGCCTGGAGTGCCTTGACAGGTTATACGGATGGCTACACCTTC.

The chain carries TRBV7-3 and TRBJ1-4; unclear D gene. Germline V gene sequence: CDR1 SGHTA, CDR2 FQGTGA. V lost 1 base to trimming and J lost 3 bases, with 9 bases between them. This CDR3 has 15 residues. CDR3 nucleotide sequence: TGTGCCAGCAGCTTAAATGGTCTTCCTAATGAAAAACTGTTTTTT. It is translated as CASSLNGLPNEKLFF.

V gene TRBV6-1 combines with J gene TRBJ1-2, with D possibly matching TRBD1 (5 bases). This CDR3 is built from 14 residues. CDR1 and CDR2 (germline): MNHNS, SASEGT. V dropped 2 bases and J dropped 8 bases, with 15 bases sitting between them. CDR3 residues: CASSERGGVGGYTF. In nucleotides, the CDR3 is TGTGCCAGCAGTGAACGTGGAGGGGTGGGCGGCTACACCTTC.

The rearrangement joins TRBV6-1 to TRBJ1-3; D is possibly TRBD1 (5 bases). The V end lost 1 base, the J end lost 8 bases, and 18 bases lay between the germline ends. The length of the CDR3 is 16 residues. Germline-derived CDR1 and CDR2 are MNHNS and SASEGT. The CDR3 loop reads CASSEVAGRIQDTIYF. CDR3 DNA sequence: TGTGCCAGCAGTGAAGTGGCAGGGAGGATTCAGGACACCATATATTTT.

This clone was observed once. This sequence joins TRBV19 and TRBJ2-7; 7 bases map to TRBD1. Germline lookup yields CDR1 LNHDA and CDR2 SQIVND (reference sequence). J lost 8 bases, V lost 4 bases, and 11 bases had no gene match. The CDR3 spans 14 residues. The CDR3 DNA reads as TGTGCCAGTAGTAACCTACGGACAGGAGGCCAGCAGTACTTC. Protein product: CASSNLRTGGQQYF.

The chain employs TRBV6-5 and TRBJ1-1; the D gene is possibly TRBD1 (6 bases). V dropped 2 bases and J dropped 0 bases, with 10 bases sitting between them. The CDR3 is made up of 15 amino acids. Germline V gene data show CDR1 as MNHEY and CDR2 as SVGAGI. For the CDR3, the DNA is TGTGCCAGCAGTTACCCAGCAGGGGTGAACACTGAAGCTTTCTTT. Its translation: CASSYPAGVNTEAFF.

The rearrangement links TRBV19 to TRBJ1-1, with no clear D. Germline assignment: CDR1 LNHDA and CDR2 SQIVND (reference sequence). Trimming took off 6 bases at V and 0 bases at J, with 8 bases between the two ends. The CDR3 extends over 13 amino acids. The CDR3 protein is CASSWQMNTEAFF. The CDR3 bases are TGTGCCAGTAGCTGGCAAATGAACACTGAAGCTTTCTTT.

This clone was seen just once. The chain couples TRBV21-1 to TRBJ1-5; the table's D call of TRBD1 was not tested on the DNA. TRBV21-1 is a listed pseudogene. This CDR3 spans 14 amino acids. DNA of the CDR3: TGTGCCAGCAGCGACCGGGACAACAATCAGCCCCAGCATTTT. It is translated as CASSDRDNNQPQHF.

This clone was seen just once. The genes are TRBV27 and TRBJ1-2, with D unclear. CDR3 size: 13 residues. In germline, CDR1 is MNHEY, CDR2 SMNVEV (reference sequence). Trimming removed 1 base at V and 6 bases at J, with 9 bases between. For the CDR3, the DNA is TGTGCCAGCAGTTTATGGTGGGGTGATGGCTACACCTTC. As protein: CASSLWWGDGYTF.

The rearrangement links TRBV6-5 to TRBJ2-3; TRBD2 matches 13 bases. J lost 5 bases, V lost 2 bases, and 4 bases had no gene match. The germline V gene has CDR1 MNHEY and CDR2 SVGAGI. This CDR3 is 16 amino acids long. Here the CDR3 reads CASSYGTSGTGDTQYF. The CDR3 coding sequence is TGTGCCAGCAGTTACGGGACTAGCGGGACAGGAGATACGCAGTATTTT.

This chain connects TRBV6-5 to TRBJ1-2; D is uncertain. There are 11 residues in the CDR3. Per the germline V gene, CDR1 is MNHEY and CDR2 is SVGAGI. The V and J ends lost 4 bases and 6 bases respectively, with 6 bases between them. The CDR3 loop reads CASSSADGYTF. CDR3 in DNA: TGTGCCAGCAGTTCCGCGGATGGCTACACCTTC.

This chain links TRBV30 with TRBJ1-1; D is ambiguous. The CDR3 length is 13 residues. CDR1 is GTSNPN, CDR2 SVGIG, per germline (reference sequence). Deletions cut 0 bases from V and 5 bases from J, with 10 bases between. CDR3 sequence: CAWSVGRGTEAFF. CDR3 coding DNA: TGTGCCTGGAGTGTAGGCCGGGGTACTGAAGCTTTCTTT.

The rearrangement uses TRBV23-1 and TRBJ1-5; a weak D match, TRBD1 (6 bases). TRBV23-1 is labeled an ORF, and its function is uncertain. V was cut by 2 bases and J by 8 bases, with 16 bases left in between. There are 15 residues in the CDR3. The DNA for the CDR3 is TGCGCCAGCAGTCAAGATCGGGAGGGGGAGGAGCCCCAGCATTTT. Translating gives CASSQDREGEEPQHF.

The CDR3 spells CASNSLSNEQFF. CDR3 nucleotide sequence: TGTGCCAGCAATAGCCTCTCCAATGAGCAGTTCTTC. The rearrangement uses TRBV7-9 and TRBJ2-1, with unresolved D. The CDR3 loop spans 12 amino acids. Trimming removed 7 bases at V and 6 bases at J, with 10 bases between. Germline V gives CDR1 SEHNR, CDR2 FQNEAQ (reference sequence).

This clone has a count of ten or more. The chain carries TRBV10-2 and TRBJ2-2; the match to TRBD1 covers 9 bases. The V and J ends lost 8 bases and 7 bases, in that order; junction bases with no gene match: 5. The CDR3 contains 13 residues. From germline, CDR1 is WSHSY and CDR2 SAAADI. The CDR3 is CASGTGTNGELFF. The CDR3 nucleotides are TGCGCCAGCGGGACAGGGACGAACGGGGAGCTGTTTTTT.

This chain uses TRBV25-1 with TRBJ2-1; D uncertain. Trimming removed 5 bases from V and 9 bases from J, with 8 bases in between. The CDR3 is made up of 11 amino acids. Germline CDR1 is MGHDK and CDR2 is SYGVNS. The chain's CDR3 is CASSLTVEQFF. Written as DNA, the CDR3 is TGTGCCAGCAGTCTCACCGTTGAGCAGTTCTTC. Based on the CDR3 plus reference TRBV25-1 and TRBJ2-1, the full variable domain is EADIYQTPRYLVIGTGKKITLECSQTMGHDKMYWYQQDPGMELHLIHYSYGVNSTEKGDLSSESTVSRIRTEHFPLTLESARPSHTSQYLCASSLTVEQFFGPGTRLTVL.

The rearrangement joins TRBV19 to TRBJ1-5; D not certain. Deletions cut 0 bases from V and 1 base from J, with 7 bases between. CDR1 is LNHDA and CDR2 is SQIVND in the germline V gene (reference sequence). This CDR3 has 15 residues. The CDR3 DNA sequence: TGTGCCAGTAGTATAGAAAGGGTGAGCAATCAGCCCCAGCATTTT. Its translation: CASSIERVSNQPQHF.

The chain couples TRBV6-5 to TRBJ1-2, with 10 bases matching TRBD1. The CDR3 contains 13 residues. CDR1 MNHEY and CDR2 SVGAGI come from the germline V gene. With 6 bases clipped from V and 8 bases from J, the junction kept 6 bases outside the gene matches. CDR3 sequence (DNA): TGTGCCAGCAGAGCCGGGACAGGGGAAGGCTACACCTTC. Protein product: CASRAGTGEGYTF.

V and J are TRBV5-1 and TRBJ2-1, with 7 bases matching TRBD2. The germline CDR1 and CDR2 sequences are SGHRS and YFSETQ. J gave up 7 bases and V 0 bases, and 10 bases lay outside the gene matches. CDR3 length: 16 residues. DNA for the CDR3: TGCGCCAGCAGCTTGGCCGCGGCGGGAGCTCGAAATGAGCAGTTCTTC. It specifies CASSLAAAGARNEQFF.

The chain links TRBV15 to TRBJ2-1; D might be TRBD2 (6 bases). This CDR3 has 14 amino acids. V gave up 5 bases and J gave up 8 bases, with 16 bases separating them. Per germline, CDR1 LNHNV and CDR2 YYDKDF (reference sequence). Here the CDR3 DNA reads TGTGCCACCAGCGGGCGGAGGGTAGCGGATGAGCAGTTCTTC. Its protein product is CATSGRRVADEQFF.

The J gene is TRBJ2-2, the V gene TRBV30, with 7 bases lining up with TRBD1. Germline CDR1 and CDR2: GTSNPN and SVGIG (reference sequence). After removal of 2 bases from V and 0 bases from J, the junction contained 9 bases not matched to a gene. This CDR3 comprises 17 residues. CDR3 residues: CAWSYTPGQPNTGELFF. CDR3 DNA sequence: TGTGCCTGGAGTTACACACCGGGACAGCCGAACACCGGGGAGCTGTTTTTT.

The CDR3 loop is CASWRGDNEQFF. CDR3 in DNA: TGTGCCAGTTGGCGTGGGGACAATGAGCAGTTCTTC. This chain uses TRBV12-3 or TRBV12-4 with TRBJ2-1; unclear D gene. The CDR3 length is 12 residues. The V and J ends lost 9 bases and 5 bases respectively, with 11 bases between them.

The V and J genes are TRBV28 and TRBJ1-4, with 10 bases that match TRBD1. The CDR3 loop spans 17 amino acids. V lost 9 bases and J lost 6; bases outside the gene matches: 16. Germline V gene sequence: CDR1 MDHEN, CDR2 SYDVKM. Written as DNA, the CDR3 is TGTGCCAGTCACCCGACAGGGGGCGCGAATTTTGATGAAAAACTGTTTTTT. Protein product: CASHPTGGANFDEKLFF.

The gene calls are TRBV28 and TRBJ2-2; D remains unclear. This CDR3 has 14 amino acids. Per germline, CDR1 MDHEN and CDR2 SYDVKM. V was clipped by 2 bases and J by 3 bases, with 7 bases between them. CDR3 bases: TGTGCCAGCAGTTTAGACGGTGACACCGGGGAGCTGTTTTTT. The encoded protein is CASSLDGDTGELFF.